This T cell receptor (beta chain) is drawn from a study of OX40 agonist ivuxolimab in advanced cancers. Whole-study findings and limits: At 0.1-3.0 mg/kg, partial responders had clonal expansion among the lowest observed. Some nonresponders also had low normalized T-cell clonal expansion.

As regards this clone: Its cognate antigen is unknown.

Germline V gene data show CDR1 as LNHDA and CDR2 as SQIVND (reference sequence). This CDR3 is built from 14 residues. The germline V and J ends were trimmed by 3 bases and 2 bases, with 11 bases remaining between them. Autoimmune disease history or systemic immunosuppression led to patient exclusion. With baseline, cycle 4 day 1, and cycle 7 day 1 as timepoints, blood was sampled. The data were produced by immunoSEQ multiplex PCR, yet TCRdb's version contains in-frame clones alone and is incomplete. The sample carries tens of thousands of clones, 88% recorded once. The clonotype comes from an adult with an advanced solid tumor such as melanoma, head and neck, liver or kidney cancer. The J gene is TRBJ2-7, the V gene TRBV19, with D uncertain. The specimen comprised CD4+ or CD8+ T cells sorted from blood, sampled in a trial of the OX40 agonist ivuxolimab. The DNA of the CDR3 is TGTGCCAGTAGTATCCTCGGCACCCCCTACGAGCAGTACTTC. Protein product: CASSILGTPYEQYF.